This TCR beta chain was retrieved from a study of T cells after posttransplantation cyclophosphamide. Study-wide points: Tissue-infiltrating T cells from skin or gut overlapped little with blood T cells. Later blood repertoires were often dominated by clones from the donor CD8+ memory compartment.

Method: immunoSEQ multiplex PCR; TCRdb's copy keeps in-frame clones and lacks some. The sample has 19,000 or so clones; 65% to 90% are singletons. Control samples came 1 year after myeloablative marrow transplants with methotrexate plus calcineurin inhibitor. As concerns this clone: Its target is not known.

Germline CDR1 and CDR2: SGHRS and YFSETQ. V shed 0 bases, J shed 1 base, and the junction held 7 bases outside the gene matches. The length of the CDR3 is 17 residues. The receptor's source is a female patient aged 25-39 years who received an allogeneic stem cell transplant from an unrelated donor, was CMV-positive, and had acute and chronic GVHD. The graft donor may be the source of some T cells. The sequencing here drew on PBMCs, taken 362 days after allogeneic stem cell transplant with calcineurin inhibitor and methotrexate. The chain couples TRBV5-1 to TRBJ2-7; 10 nucleotides agree with TRBD2. In DNA, the CDR3 is TGCGCCAGCAGCTTGGCCCCATCTAGCGGGAGTTCCTACGAGCAGTACTTC. It codes for CASSLAPSSGSSYEQYF.